These T cell receptor beta chains were read from a single sample in a study of early T cells in non-severe SARS-CoV-2 infection. TCRdb analysed the 5' RACE reads with MiXCR anew, one entry per CDR3 protein. This sample carries 45,000 to 55,000 distinct CDR3 sequences, roughly 9.8% of them seen once, and the ten largest clones take about 7.7%. Sequences were obtained from whole blood. These receptors were obtained from an adult who was a healthcare worker with PCR-confirmed SARS-CoV-2 infection or an uninfected control (not recorded which). The CDR3 runs from the conserved cysteine through the conserved F or W. Fields, in order: J gene, D gene, V gene, clone size, CDR3 DNA, CDR3 protein. D genes are given only for firm matches. Clone sizes are given selectively: once, few, many, or a class where the clone is expanded.

>TRBJ1-5|.|TRBV18|.
TGTGCCAGCTCACCACCGGGGGTAAGCAATCAGCCCCAGCATTTT
CASSPPGVSNQPQHF
>TRBJ1-2|.|TRBV4-1|many
TGCGCCAGCAGCCAAGCGGCTTCTGGCTACACCTTC
CASSQAASGYTF
>TRBJ1-4|.|TRBV5-8|many
TGTGCCAGCAGCCCCCTGGATAGGGTTGGTGAAAAACTGTTTTTT
CASSPLDRVGEKLFF
>TRBJ1-1|.|TRBV20-1|many
TGCAGTGCTAGAGAGACCACAGGTCGAGCTTTCTTT
CSARETTGRAFF
>TRBJ2-3|TRBD1|TRBV30|.
TGTGCCTGGAGTCGGGGGACAGGGGGTACAGATACGCAGTATTTT
CAWSRGTGGTDTQYF
>TRBJ1-2|.|TRBV12-3/TRBV12-4|few
TGTGCCAGCAGTTTAGCGCAGGGGAGCTATGGCTACACCTTC
CASSLAQGSYGYTF
>TRBJ1-5|TRBD1|TRBV18|few
TGTGCCAGCTCACCACCGTTAGGACAGGATAGCAATCAGCCCCAGCATTTT
CASSPPLGQDSNQPQHF
>TRBJ2-1|.|TRBV11-2|many
TGTGCCAGCAGCTTAGATCGTGCGGCGCTTCGCAATGAGCAGTTCTTC
CASSLDRAALRNEQFF
>TRBJ2-2|TRBD2|TRBV11-2|.
TGTGCCAGCAGCTTATTGGGAGGGGCCACCGGGGAGCTGTTTTTT
CASSLLGGATGELFF
>TRBJ2-5|TRBD2|TRBV2|few
TGTGCCAGACGCAGGAATTTAGCGGGTTCTCAAGAGACCCAGTACTTC
CARRRNLAGSQETQYF
>TRBJ2-3|.|TRBV11-2|many
TGTGCCAGCTCGGGGGAGGAGACCCCGATAGATACGCAGTATTTT
CASSGEETPIDTQYF
>TRBJ2-1|.|TRBV7-6|many
TGTGCCAGCAGCCCTAGGTACGGGACGCGTGAGCAGTTCTTC
CASSPRYGTREQFF
>TRBJ1-2|.|TRBV7-9|many
TGTGCCAGCAGCTCCGAACTGGGAAGCTATGGCTACACCTTC
CASSSELGSYGYTF
>TRBJ2-1|.|TRBV9|.
TGTGCCAGCAGCTCGTCCGGGACTCAAGGAGGCAATGAGCAGTTCTTC
CASSSSGTQGGNEQFF
>TRBJ2-5|.|TRBV29-1|many
TGCAGCGCTCACGGGCGCCTGCGCACGGAGACCCAGTACTTC
CSAHGRLRTETQYF
>TRBJ2-6|.|TRBV6-5|many
TGTGCCAGCAGCTACTACGCGGGCTCTGGGGCCAACGTCCTGACTTTC
CASSYYAGSGANVLTF
>TRBJ1-2|TRBD1|TRBV2|few
TGTGCCAGTTCAAGGGCAACAGGGGGCGTCGGCTACACCTTC
CASSRATGGVGYTF
>TRBJ1-1|.|TRBV5-4|many
TGTGCCAGCAGCTTGGGGCTATACACTGAAGCTTTCTTT
CASSLGLYTEAFF
>TRBJ1-2|TRBD1|TRBV4-1|.
TGCGCCAGCAGCCAAAAGACAGGGTTTAACTATGGCTACACCTTC
CASSQKTGFNYGYTF
>TRBJ1-1|.|TRBV29-1|few
TGCAGCGTTGTTGTTGGGACTGAAGCTTTCTTT
CSVVVGTEAFF
>TRBJ2-4|.|TRBV2|.
TGTGCCAGCGGGAGGGACAGGACAGCGGCCAAAAACATTCAGTACTTC
CASGRDRTAAKNIQYF
>TRBJ2-1|.|TRBV12-3/TRBV12-4|many
TGTGCCAGCAGTTTAGGACAGAAAGACAATGAGCAGTTCTTC
CASSLGQKDNEQFF
>TRBJ2-3|TRBD2|TRBV12-3/TRBV12-4|.
TGTGCCAGCAGTCCAACTATAGGGACTAGCGGTAGCACAGATACGCAGTATTTT
CASSPTIGTSGSTDTQYF
>TRBJ1-1|TRBD1|TRBV27|many
TGTGCCAGCAGTTTCCGGACAGGGGAGAGAGCTTTCTTT
CASSFRTGERAFF
>TRBJ2-7|.|TRBV5-1|many
TGCGCCAGCAGCTTGGAGGGCCCCTACGAGCAGTACTTC
CASSLEGPYEQYF
>TRBJ1-5|.|TRBV20-1|.
TGCAGTGCTAGAAGCAGGGGTAACGGGCGCAATCAGCCCCAGCATTTT
CSARSRGNGRNQPQHF
>TRBJ2-7|.|TRBV7-9|many
TGTGCCAGCAGCCAGGAGGGGACTGCTAGTTTTTACGAGCAGTACTTC
CASSQEGTASFYEQYF
>TRBJ2-3|TRBD2|TRBV27|few
TGTGCCAGCAGTCACGGGACTAGATGGGGAGATACGCAGTATTTT
CASSHGTRWGDTQYF
>TRBJ2-7|.|TRBV29-1|many
TGCAGCGCCGGGACCCCCTACGAGCAGTACTTC
CSAGTPYEQYF
>TRBJ2-1|.|TRBV7-9|.
TGTGCCAGCAGCTTATGTGGAATCAATGAGCAGTTCTTC
CASSLCGINEQFF
>TRBJ1-1|.|TRBV30|few
TGTGCCTGGAGGTACGGAGGCCTGAACACTGAAGCTTTCTTT
CAWRYGGLNTEAFF
>TRBJ2-1|.|TRBV28|many
TGTGCCAGCAGTTTATGGCCCGGGTCCTACAATGAGCAGTTCTTC
CASSLWPGSYNEQFF
>TRBJ1-2|.|TRBV14|many
TGTGCCAGCAGCCAAGAACTGGGGGCGCCGGCTGGCTACACCTTC
CASSQELGAPAGYTF
>TRBJ1-1|.|TRBV29-1|many
TGCAGCGTTGAGAAGCCTTATGGGGAAGCTTTCTTT
CSVEKPYGEAFF
>TRBJ1-1|.|TRBV11-2|many
TGTGCCAGCAGCTTCCGATCTGGGGGCAGGGAAGCTTTCTTT
CASSFRSGGREAFF
>TRBJ2-6|.|TRBV5-4|.
TGTGCCAGCAGCTCACAACAGGTAGCCTCTGGGGCCAACGTCCTGACTTTC
CASSSQQVASGANVLTF
>TRBJ2-3|.|TRBV29-1|few
TGCAGCGGGACAGAAAGCACAGATACGCAGTATTTT
CSGTESTDTQYF
>TRBJ1-6|TRBD1|TRBV10-2|many
TGCGCCAGCAGACCCGGGACAGGGTTGGATTCACCCCTCCACTTT
CASRPGTGLDSPLHF
>TRBJ1-6|TRBD1|TRBV20-1|many
TGCAGTGCTCTTCCCGGGACAGGGGAACATAGTTCACCCCTCCACTTT
CSALPGTGEHSSPLHF
>TRBJ2-3|.|TRBV6-6|many
TGTGCCAGCAGTAGGGGGGCCTGGGAGGGGTATTTT
CASSRGAWEGYF
>TRBJ1-2|.|TRBV20-1|many
TGCAGTGCTCGTACGGAGGGCTACACCTTC
CSARTEGYTF
>TRBJ2-3|.|TRBV6-4|many
TGTGCCAGCAGTGACTCGATGATTGAGGGGATGGATACGCAGTATTTT
CASSDSMIEGMDTQYF
>TRBJ1-1|.|TRBV3-1|many
TGTGCCAGCAGTCTCAATCCGGACACTGAAGCTTTCTTT
CASSLNPDTEAFF
>TRBJ2-7|TRBD2|TRBV3-1|once
TGTGCCAGCAGCCCCTGGACTAGCTCCAACGAGCAGTACTTC
CASSPWTSSNEQYF
>TRBJ2-7|TRBD2|TRBV6-5|many
TGTGCCAGCAGTCCGGGACTAGCGGTGTCCTACGAGCAGTACTTC
CASSPGLAVSYEQYF
>TRBJ1-3|.|TRBV7-2|few
TGTGCCAGCAGCTCCGGACGGCTTACTGGAAACACCATATATTTT
CASSSGRLTGNTIYF
>TRBJ1-2|TRBD1|TRBV27|many
TGTGCCAGCAGTTTATTGGCAGGGGGGGGCCCCGGCTACACCTTC
CASSLLAGGGPGYTF
>TRBJ2-1|TRBD1|TRBV7-9|many
TGTGCCAGCACCACAGGGGTCGATGAGCAGTTCTTC
CASTTGVDEQFF
>TRBJ2-2|.|TRBV3-1|many
TGTGCCAGCAGCCCAACAAGGACCGGGGAGCTGTTTTTT
CASSPTRTGELFF
>TRBJ2-1|.|TRBV12-3/TRBV12-4|few
TGTGCCAGCCGGGGTAGCGGCAATGAGCAGTTCTTC
CASRGSGNEQFF
>TRBJ2-6|.|TRBV11-2|many
TGTGCCAGCAGGGGCACCAACGTCCTGACTTTC
CASRGTNVLTF
>TRBJ2-7|.|TRBV11-2|.
TGTGCCAGCCACTCCTCCTACGAGCAGTACTTC
CASHSSYEQYF
>TRBJ2-2|TRBD2|TRBV5-4|few
TGTGCCAGCAGCTTGGGACTAGCGGCCGGGGAGCTGTTTTTT
CASSLGLAAGELFF